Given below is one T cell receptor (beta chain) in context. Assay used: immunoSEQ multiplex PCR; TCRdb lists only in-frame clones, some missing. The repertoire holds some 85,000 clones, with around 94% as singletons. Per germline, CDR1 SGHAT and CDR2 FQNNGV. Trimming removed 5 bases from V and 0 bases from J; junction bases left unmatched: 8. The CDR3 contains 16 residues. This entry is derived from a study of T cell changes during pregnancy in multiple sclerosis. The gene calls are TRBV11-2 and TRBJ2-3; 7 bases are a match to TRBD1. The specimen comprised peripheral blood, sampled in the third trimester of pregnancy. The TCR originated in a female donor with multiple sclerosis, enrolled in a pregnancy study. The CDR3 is CASSTRQGASTDTQYF. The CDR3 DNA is TGTGCCAGCAGCACGAGACAGGGAGCTAGCACAGATACGCAGTATTTT.